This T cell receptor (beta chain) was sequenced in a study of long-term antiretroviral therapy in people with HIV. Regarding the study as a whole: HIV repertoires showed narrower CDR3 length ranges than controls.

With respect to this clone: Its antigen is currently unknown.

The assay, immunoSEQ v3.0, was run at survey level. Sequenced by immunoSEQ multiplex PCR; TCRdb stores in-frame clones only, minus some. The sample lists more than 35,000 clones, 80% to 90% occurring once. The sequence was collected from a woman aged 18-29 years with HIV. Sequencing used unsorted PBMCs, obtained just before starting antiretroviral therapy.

This chain's CDR3 is CASRGSGLSNQPQHF. In nucleotides, the CDR3 is TGTGCCAGCAGAGGATCAGGGCTCAGCAATCAGCCCCAGCATTTT. V and J are TRBV6-6 and TRBJ1-5; D possibly corresponds to TRBD1 (5 bases). The CDR3 is made up of 15 amino acids. Germline values: CDR1 MNHNY, CDR2 SVGAGI (reference sequence). Trimming left V 6 bases short and J 1 base short, with 13 bases between.